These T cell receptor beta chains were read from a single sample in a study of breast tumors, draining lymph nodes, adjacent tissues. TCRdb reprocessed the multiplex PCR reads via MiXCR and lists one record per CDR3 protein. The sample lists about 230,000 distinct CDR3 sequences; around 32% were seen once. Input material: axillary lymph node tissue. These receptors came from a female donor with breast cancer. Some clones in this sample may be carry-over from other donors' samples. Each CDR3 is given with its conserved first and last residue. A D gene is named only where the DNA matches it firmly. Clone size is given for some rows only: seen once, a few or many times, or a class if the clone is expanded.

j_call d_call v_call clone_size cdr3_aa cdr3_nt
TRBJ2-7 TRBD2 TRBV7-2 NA CASSQDDFRLAGPPYEQYF TGCGCCAGCAGCCAAGATGATTTCCGGCTAGCGGGGCCCCCCTACGAGCAGTACTTC
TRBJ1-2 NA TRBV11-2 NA CANSLSDSSSYGYTF TGTGCCAACAGCCTCTCAGACAGCTCTTCCTATGGCTACACCTTC
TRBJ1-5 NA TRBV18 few CASSPPTGGGQGPQHF TGTGCCAGCTCACCACCGACAGGAGGGGGACAAGGGCCCCAGCATTTT
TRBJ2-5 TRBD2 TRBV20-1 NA CGASGLAGVVQETQYF TGCGGTGCTAGCGGACTAGCGGGGGTGGTGCAAGAGACCCAGTACTTC
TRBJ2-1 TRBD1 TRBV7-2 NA CASSVNRGEQFF TGTGCCAGCAGCGTAAACAGGGGTGAGCAGTTCTTC
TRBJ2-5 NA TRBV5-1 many CASNRGSPQETQYF TGCGCCAGCAACAGAGGGAGCCCCCAAGAGACCCAGTACTTC
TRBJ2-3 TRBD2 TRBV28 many CASSSGLAYTDTQYF TGTGCCAGCAGCTCTGGACTAGCTTATACAGATACGCAGTATTTT
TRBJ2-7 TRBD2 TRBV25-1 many CASSESGGYYEQYF TGTGCCAGCAGTGAGTCGGGGGGGTATTACGAGCAGTACTTC
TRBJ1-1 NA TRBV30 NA CAWSVQGESTEAFF TGTGCCTGGAGTGTACAAGGGGAGTCGACTGAAGCTTTCTTT
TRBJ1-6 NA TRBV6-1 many CASSEARGFNSPLHF TGTGCCAGCAGTGAAGCACGGGGTTTTAATTCACCCCTCCACTTT
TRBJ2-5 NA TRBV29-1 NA CSVKRQTQETQNF TGCAGCGTAAAAAGACAGACCCAAGAGACCCAGAACTTC
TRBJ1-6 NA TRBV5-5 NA CASSSDGCKETQYF TGTGCCAGCAGCTCGGACGGATGCAAAGAGACCCAGTACTTT
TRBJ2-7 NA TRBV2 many CASSPRGFYEQYF TGTGCCAGCAGCCCCCGGGGGTTCTACGAGCAGTACTTC
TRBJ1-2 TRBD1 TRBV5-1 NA CASSLDGTGNYGYTF TGCGCCAGCAGCTTGGACGGGACAGGGAACTATGGCTACACCTTC
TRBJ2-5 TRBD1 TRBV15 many CATSRGAGTGRGETQYF TGTGCCACCAGCAGAGGGGCCGGGACAGGGAGGGGAGAGACCCAGTACTTC
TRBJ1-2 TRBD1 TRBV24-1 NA CATSDLTGMGYTF TGTGCCACCAGTGACCTGACAGGGATGGGCTACACCTTC
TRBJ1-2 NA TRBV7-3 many CASSLTGGGYGYTF TGTGCCAGCAGCTTAACAGGGGGAGGATATGGCTACACCTTC
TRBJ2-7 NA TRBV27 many CASRERNSYEQYF TGTGCCAGCAGGGAGCGGAACTCCTACGAGCAGTACTTC
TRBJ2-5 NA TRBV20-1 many CSAIQRSAGETQYF TGCAGTGCTATTCAACGGAGCGCTGGGGAGACCCAGTACTTC
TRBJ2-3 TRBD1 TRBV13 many CASSQGVVAGTDTQYF TGTGCCAGCAGCCAGGGGGTTGTTGCGGGCACAGATACGCAGTATTTT
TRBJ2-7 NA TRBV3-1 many CASSRGSWAYEQYF TGTGCCAGCAGTAGGGGTTCTTGGGCTTACGAGCAGTACTTC
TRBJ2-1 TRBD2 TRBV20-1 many CSASSLVREGNNEQFF TGCAGTGCTAGTAGTCTTGTGCGGGAGGGAAATAATGAGCAGTTCTTC
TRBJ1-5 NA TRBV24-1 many CATSVDSNQPQHF TGTGCCACCAGTGTAGATAGCAATCAGCCCCAGCATTTT
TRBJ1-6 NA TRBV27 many CASSLGGENSPLHF TGTGCCAGCAGTTTAGGGGGGGAGAATTCACCCCTCCACTTT
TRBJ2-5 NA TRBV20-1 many CSAPSISSARQETQYF TGCAGTGCTCCCTCAATCTCTAGCGCCAGACAAGAGACCCAGTACTTC
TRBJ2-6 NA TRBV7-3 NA CASTQGGSSGLSGANVLTF TGTGCCAGCACCCAGGGGGGGTCTAGCGGACTGTCTGGGGCCAACGTCCTGACTTTC
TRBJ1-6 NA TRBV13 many CASSLSGFTLHF TGTGCCAGCAGCTTAAGTGGCTTTACCCTCCACTTT
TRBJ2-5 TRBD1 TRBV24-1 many CATRTGVQTQYF TGTGCCACCAGGACAGGGGTGCAGACCCAGTACTTC
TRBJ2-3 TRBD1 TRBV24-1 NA CAWTPGQGRTDTQYF TGTGCCTGGACCCCGGGACAGGGGAGAACAGATACGCAGTATTTT
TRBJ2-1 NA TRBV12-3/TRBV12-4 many CASSWSKEYNEQFF TGTGCCAGCAGCTGGAGTAAGGAATACAATGAGCAGTTCTTC
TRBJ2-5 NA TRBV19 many CASSTGFGKTQYF TGTGCCAGTAGTACAGGGTTCGGAAAGACCCAGTACTTC
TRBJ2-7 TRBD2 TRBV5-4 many CASSPGTTKLYEQYF TGTGCCAGCAGCCCCGGGACTACCAAACTTTACGAGCAGTACTTC
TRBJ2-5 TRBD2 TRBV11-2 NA CASSSGGAIGTQYF TGTGCCAGCAGCTCCGGGGGGGCGATAGGGACCCAGTACTTC
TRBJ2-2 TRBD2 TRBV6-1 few CASIWTSPGELFF TGTGCCAGCATTTGGACTAGCCCCGGGGAGCTGTTTTTT
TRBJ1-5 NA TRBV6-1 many CASLSAGLEQPQHF TGTGCCAGCCTATCGGCGGGGCTGGAACAGCCCCAGCATTTT
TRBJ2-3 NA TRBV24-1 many CATSDLRDNTDTQYF TGTGCCACCAGTGATTTGAGGGACAACACAGATACGCAGTATTTT
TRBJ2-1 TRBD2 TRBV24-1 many CATSDPAAAGGGSGGEQFF TGTGCCACCAGTGACCCCGCTGCAGCGGGAGGGGGTTCAGGAGGGGAGCAGTTCTTC
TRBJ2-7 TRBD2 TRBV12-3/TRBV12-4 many CASSFAGVSYEQYF TGTGCCAGCAGTTTTGCGGGAGTCTCCTACGAGCAGTACTTC
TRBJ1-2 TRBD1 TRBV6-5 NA CASNYTGTGGGNYGYTF TGTGCCAGCAATTACACAGGGACAGGGGGAGGGAACTATGGCTACACCTTC
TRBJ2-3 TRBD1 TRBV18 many CASSPVDRGTQYF TGTGCCAGCTCCCCCGTCGACAGGGGGACGCAGTATTTT
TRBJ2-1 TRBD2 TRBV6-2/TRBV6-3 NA CASSPGLAGGPEQFF TGTGCCAGCAGTCCCGGGCTAGCGGGAGGGCCTGAGCAGTTCTTC
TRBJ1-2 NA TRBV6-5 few CASSHRTHGKGYYGYTF TGTGCCAGCAGTCACCGGACTCACGGTAAAGGGTACTATGGCTACACCTTC
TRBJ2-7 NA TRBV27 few CASKPSGLYEQYF TGTGCCAGCAAGCCGAGCGGTCTCTACGAGCAGTACTTC